This T cell receptor (beta chain) was obtained from a study of blood T cell repertoires in COVID-19. Study background: PBMCs, B-cell-depleted T cells, or T cells provided the cDNA or gDNA that made up the material.

V gave up 5 bases and J gave up 4 bases; unmatched junction bases: 6. The V gene's germline CDR1 is MNHEY and CDR2 SVGEGT. This CDR3 region has 14 residues. Authors' data handling: Estimated nucleated cell counts came from reference gene primer amplification. The method was immunoSEQ multiplex PCR; TCRdb's version includes in-frame clones alone and lacks a portion of them. The DNA was the basis for D and trimming; V, J and clone size are from that table. This sample has 23,000 or so clones, with approximately 92% found just once. Sequencing was done on a sample of peripheral blood. V is TRBV6-2 or TRBV6-3 and J is TRBJ1-2; 8 nucleotides agree with TRBD1. The TCR originated in a human donor in a cohort sampled during active COVID-19. The CDR3 DNA is TGTGCCAGCAGTACCGGACAGGGTTTCTATGGCTACACCTTC. Protein product: CASSTGQGFYGYTF.